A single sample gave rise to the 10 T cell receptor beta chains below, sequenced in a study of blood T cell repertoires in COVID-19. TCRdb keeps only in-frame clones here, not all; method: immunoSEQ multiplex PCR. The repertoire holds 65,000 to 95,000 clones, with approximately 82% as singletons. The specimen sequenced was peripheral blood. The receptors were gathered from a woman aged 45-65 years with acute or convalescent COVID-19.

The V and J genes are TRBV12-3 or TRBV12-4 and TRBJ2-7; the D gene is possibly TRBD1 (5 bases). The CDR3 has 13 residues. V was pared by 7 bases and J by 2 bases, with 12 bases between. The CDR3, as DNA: TGTGCCAGCACCCCTCCAGGGACCTACGAGCAGTACTTC. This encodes CASTPPGTYEQYF.

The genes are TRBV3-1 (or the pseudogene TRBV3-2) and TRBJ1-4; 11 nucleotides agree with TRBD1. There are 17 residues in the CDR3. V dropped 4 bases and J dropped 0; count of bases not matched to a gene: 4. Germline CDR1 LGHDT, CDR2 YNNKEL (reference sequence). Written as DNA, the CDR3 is TGTGCCAGCAGCCCCCGGGACAGGGGGTCAACTAATGAAAAACTGTTTTTT. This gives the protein CASSPRDRGSTNEKLFF.

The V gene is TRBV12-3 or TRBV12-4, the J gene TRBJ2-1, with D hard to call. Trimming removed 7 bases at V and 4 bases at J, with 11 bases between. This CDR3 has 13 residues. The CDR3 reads CASTPAAYNEQFF. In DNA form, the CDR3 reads TGTGCCAGCACCCCCGCCGCGTACAATGAGCAGTTCTTC.

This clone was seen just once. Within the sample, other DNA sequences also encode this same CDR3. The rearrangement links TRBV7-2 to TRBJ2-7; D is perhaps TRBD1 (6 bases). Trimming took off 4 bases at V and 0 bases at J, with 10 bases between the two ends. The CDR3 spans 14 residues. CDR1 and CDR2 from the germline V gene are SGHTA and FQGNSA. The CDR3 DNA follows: TGTGCCAGCAGCTCTCAGGGGATCTCCTACGAGCAGTACTTC. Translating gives CASSSQGISYEQYF.

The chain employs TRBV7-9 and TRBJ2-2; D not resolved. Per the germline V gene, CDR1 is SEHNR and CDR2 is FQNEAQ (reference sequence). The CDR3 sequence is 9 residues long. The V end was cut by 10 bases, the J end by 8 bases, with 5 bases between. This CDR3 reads CATQGELFF. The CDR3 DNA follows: TGTGCCACCCAAGGGGAGCTGTTTTTT.

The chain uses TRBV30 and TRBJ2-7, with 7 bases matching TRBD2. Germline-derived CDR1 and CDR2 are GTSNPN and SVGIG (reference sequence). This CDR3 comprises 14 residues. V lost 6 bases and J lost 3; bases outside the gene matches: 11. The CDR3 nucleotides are TGTGCCTGTAGCCACTCGGGGGGAGGCTACGAGCAGTACTTC. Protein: CACSHSGGGYEQYF.

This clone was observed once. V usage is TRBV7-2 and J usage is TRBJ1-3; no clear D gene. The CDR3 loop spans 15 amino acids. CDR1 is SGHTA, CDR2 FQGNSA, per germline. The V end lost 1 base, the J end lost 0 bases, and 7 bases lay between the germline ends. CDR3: CASSLDNSSGNTIYF. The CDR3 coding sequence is TGTGCCAGCAGCTTAGACAACAGCTCTGGAAACACCATATATTTT.

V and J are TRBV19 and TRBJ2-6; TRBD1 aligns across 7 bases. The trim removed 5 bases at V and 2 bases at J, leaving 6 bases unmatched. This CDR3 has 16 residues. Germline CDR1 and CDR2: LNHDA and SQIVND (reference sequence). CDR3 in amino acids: CASSGGTGAGANVLTF. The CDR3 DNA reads TGTGCCAGTAGTGGGGGAACAGGGGCTGGGGCCAACGTCCTGACTTTC. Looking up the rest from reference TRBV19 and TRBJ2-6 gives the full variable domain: DGGITQSPKYLFRKEGQNVTLSCEQNLNHDAMYWYRQDPGQGLRLIYYSQIVNDFQKGDIAEGYSVSREKKESFPLTVTSAQKNPTAFYLCASSGGTGAGANVLTFGAGSRLTVL.

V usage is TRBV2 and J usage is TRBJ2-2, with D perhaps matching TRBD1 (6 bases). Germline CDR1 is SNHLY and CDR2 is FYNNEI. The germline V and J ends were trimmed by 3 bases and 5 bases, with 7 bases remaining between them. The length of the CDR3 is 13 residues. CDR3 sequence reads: CASSDRGTGELFF. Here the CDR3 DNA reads TGTGCCAGCAGTGACAGGGGAACCGGGGAGCTGTTTTTT.

CDR3 sequence reads: CASSDTARGSFGYTF. For the CDR3, the DNA is TGTGCCAGCAGCGATACCGCCAGGGGGAGTTTTGGCTACACCTTC. This chain uses TRBV6-4 with TRBJ1-2; 7 positions match TRBD1. The germline V gene encodes CDR1 MRHNA and CDR2 SNTAGT. CDR3 length: 15 residues. The J segment lost 7 bases and the V segment lost 6 bases, leaving 14 bases of the junction unmatched.